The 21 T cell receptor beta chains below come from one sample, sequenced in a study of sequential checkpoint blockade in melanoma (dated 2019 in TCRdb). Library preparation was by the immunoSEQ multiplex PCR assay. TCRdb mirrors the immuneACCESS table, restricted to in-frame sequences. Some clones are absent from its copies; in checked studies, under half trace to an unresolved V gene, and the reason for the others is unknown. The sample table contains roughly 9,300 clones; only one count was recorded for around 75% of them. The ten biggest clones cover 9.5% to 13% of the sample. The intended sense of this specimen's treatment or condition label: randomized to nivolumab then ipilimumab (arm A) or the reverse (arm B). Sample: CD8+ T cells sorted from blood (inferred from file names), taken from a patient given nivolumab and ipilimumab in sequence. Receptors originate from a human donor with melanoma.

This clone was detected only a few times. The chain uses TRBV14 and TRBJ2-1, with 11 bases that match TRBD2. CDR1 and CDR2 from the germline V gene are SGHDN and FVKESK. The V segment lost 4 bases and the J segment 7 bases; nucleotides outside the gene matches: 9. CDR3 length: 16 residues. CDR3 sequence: CASSPYQLAGVNEQFF. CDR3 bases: TGTGCCAGCAGCCCATACCAACTAGCGGGGGTGAATGAGCAGTTCTTC.

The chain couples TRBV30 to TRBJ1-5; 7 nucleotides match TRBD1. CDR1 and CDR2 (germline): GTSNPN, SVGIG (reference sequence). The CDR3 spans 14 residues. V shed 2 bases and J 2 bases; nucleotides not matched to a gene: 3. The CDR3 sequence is CAWSYRGGNQPQHF. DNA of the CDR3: TGTGCCTGGAGTTACAGGGGCGGCAATCAGCCCCAGCATTTT.

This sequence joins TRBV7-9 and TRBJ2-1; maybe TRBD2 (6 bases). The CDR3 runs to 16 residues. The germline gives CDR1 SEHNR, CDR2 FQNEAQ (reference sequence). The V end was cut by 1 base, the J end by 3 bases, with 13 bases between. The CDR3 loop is CASSLVVGGIYNEQFF. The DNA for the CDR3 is TGTGCCAGCAGCTTAGTTGTTGGGGGGATCTACAATGAGCAGTTCTTC. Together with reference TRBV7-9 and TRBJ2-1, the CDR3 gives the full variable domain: DTGVSQNPRHKITKRGQNVTFRCDPISEHNRLYWYRQTLGQGPEFLTYFQNEAQLEKSRLLSDRFSAERPKGSFSTLEIQRTEQGDSAMYLCASSLVVGGIYNEQFFGPGTRLTVL.

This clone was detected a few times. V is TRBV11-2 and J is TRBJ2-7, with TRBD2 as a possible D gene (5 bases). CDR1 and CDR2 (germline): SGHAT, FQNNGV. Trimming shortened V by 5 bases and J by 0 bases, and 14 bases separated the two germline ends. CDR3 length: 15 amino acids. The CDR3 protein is CASSPEGQSSYEQYF. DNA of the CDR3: TGTGCCAGCAGCCCAGAGGGCCAGAGCTCCTACGAGCAGTACTTC.

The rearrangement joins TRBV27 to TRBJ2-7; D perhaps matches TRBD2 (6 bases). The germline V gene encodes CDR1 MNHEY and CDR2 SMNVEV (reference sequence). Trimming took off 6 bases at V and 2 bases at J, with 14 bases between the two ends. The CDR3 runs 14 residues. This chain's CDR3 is CASSPLRETYEQYF. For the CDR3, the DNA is TGTGCCAGCAGCCCTCTGCGGGAAACCTACGAGCAGTACTTC.

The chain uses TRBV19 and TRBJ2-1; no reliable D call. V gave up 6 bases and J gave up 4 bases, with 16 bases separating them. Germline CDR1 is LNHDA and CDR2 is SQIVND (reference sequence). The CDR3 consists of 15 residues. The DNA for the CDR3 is TGTGCCAGTAGCACTCTGGCCTACGGGTACAATGAGCAGTTCTTC. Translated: CASSTLAYGYNEQFF. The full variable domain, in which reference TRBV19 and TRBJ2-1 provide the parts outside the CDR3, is DGGITQSPKYLFRKEGQNVTLSCEQNLNHDAMYWYRQDPGQGLRLIYYSQIVNDFQKGDIAEGYSVSREKKESFPLTVTSAQKNPTAFYLCASSTLAYGYNEQFFGPGTRLTVL.

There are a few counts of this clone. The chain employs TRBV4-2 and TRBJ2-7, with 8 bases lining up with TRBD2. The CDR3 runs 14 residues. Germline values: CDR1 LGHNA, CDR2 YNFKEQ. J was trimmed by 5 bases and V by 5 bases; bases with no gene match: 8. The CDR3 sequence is CASSLLSGRHEQYF. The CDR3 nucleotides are TGTGCCAGCAGCTTGCTAAGCGGGAGACACGAGCAGTACTTC.

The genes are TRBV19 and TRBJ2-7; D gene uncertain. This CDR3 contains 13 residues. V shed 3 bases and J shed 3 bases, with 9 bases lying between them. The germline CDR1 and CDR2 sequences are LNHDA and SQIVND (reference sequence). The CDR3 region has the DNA TGTGCCAGTAGTATCCGGGTCCTCTACGAGCAGTACTTC. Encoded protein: CASSIRVLYEQYF.

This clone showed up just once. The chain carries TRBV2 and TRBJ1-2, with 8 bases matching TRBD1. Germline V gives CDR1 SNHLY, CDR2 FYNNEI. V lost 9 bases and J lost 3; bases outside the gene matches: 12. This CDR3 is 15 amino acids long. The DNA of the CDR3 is TGTGCCAGAACAGGGGGAATTGAAGTTTACTATGGCTACACCTTC. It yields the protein CARTGGIEVYYGYTF.

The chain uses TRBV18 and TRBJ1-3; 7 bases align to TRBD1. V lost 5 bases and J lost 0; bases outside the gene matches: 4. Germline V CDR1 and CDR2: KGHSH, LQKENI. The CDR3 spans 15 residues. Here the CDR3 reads CASSGPGGSGNTIYF. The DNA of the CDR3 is TGTGCCAGCTCAGGACCAGGGGGCTCTGGAAACACCATATATTTT.

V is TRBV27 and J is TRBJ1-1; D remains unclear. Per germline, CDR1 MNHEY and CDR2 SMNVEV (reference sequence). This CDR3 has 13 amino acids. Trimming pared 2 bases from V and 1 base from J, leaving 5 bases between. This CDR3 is CASSLVWNTEAFF. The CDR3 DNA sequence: TGTGCCAGCAGTTTAGTCTGGAACACTGAAGCTTTCTTT.

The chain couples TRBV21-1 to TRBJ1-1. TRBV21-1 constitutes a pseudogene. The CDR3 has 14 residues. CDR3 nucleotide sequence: TGTGCCAGCCCGGGAACACCCCGAAGAACTGAAGCTTTCTTT. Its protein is CASPGTPRRTEAFF.

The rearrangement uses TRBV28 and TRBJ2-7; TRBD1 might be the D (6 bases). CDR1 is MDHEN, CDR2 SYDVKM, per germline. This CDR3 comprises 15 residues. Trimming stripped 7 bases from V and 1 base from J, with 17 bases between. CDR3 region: CASTPGVMGSYEQYF. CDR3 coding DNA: TGTGCCAGCACCCCAGGGGTTATGGGATCCTACGAGCAGTACTTC. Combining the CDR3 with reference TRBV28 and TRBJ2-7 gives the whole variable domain DVKVTQSSRYLVKRTGEKVFLECVQDMDHENMFWYRQDPGLGLRLIYFSYDVKMKEKGDIPEGYSVSREKKERFSLILESASTNQTSMYLCASTPGVMGSYEQYFGPGTRLTVT.

CDR3 loop: CASSMDTEETQYF. CDR3 coding DNA: TGTGCCAGTAGTATGGATACGGAGGAGACCCAGTACTTC. The chain has TRBV19 and TRBJ2-5; D remains unclear. Germline V gene data show CDR1 as LNHDA and CDR2 as SQIVND (reference sequence). This CDR3 has 13 amino acids. Trimming cost V 3 bases and J 5 bases, with 10 bases left between them.

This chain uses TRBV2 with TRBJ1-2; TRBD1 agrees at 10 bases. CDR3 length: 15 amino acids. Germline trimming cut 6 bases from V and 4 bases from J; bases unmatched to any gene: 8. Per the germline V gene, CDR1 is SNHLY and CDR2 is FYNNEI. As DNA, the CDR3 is TGTGCCAGCAGAAGACAGGGGGCTACTATCTATGGCTACACCTTC. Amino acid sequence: CASRRQGATIYGYTF.

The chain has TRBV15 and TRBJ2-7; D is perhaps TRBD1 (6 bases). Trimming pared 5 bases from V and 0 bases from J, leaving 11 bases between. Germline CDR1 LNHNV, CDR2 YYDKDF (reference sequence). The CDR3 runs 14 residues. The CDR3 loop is CATSGDRFSYEQYF. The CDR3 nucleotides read TGTGCCACCAGCGGCGACAGGTTCTCCTACGAGCAGTACTTC.

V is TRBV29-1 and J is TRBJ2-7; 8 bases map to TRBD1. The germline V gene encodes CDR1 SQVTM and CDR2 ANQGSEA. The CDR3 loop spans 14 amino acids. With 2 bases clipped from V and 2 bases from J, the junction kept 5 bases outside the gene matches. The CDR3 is CSVELWTGTYEQYF. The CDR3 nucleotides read TGCAGCGTTGAATTGTGGACAGGGACCTACGAGCAGTACTTC.

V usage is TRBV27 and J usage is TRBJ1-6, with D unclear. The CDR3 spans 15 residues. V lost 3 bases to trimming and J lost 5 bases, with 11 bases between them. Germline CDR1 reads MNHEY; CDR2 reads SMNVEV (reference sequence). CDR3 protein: CASSLLGANNSPLHF. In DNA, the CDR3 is TGTGCCAGCAGTTTGCTAGGAGCTAATAATTCACCCCTCCACTTT.

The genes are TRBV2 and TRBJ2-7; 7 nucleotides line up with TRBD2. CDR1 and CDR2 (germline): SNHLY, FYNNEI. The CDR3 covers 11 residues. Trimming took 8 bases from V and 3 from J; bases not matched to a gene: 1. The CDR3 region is CASRGVYEQYF. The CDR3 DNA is TGTGCCAGCCGGGGGGTCTACGAGCAGTACTTC.

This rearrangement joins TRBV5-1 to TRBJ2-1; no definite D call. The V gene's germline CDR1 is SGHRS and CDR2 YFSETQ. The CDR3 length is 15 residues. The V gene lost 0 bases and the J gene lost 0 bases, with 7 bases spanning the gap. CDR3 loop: CASSLALSSYNEQFF. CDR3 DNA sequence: TGCGCCAGCAGCTTGGCTTTGAGCTCCTACAATGAGCAGTTCTTC.

CDR3: CASSFGTGGKKNTEAFF. CDR3 coding DNA: TGTGCCAGCAGCTTTGGGACAGGGGGCAAGAAGAACACTGAAGCTTTCTTT. V is TRBV7-8 and J is TRBJ1-1, with 12 bases lining up with TRBD1. Per germline, CDR1 SGHVS and CDR2 FQNEAQ. The trim removed 3 bases at V and 1 base at J, leaving 6 bases unmatched. The CDR3 contains 17 residues.